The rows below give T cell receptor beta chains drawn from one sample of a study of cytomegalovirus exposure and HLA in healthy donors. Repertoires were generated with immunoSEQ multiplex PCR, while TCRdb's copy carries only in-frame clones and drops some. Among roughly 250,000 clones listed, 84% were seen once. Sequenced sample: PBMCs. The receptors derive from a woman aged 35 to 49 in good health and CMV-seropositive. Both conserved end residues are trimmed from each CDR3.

CDR3: ASSQSTGGSSGNTIY
J: TRBJ1-3
V: TRBV14

CDR3: ASSSPGLATDTQY
J: TRBJ2-3
V: TRBV2

CDR3: ASRRPGGSDTEAF
J: TRBJ1-1
V: TRBV5-1

CDR3: ASSQGLAGGQETQY
J: TRBJ2-5
V: TRBV4-3

CDR3: ASSLGERASSYEQY
J: TRBJ2-7
V: TRBV28

CDR3: ASSLVGLRDRDYEQY
J: TRBJ2-7
V: TRBV7-9

CDR3: ASTSPGQGLEQY
J: TRBJ2-7
V: TRBV28

CDR3: ASSLASQDTEAF
J: TRBJ1-1
V: TRBV7-2

CDR3: ASSPQGNKGTDTQY
J: TRBJ2-3
V: TRBV18

CDR3: ASSSYKGQGTEAF
J: TRBJ1-1
V: TRBV11-2

CDR3: ASSLTSGRPEQY
J: TRBJ2-7
V: TRBV11-2

CDR3: ASSPQGGLGGTDTQY
J: TRBJ2-3
V: TRBV5-1

CDR3: ASSLAIGGRSEQY
J: TRBJ2-7
V: TRBV7-2

CDR3: AWAGDRVLETQY
J: TRBJ2-5
V: TRBV30

CDR3: ASSFTAFTYQPQH
J: TRBJ1-5
V: TRBV7-8

CDR3: ASSVGQDTEAF
J: TRBJ1-1
V: TRBV7-2

CDR3: AWHPDFGTEAF
J: TRBJ1-1
V: TRBV30

CDR3: ASSTIAGPDIQY
J: TRBJ2-4
V: TRBV7-8

CDR3: ASKRTSGTRDTQY
J: TRBJ2-3
V: TRBV27

CDR3: ASSSRDRAYEQY
J: TRBJ2-7
V: TRBV7-2

CDR3: ASSPRPGTGGSEAF
J: TRBJ1-1
V: TRBV21-1

CDR3: ASSQDRKGGTEAF
J: TRBJ1-1
V: TRBV4-3

CDR3: ASSKTGGYGYT
J: TRBJ1-2
V: TRBV6-5

CDR3: ASSLVQVGTGELF
J: TRBJ2-2
V: TRBV5-1

CDR3: ASMLNTEAF
J: TRBJ1-1
V: TRBV10-3

CDR3: ASSFGSRTRTYNEQF
J: TRBJ2-1
V: TRBV11-3

CDR3: ASSRVTGASTGELF
J: TRBJ2-2
V: TRBV4-3

CDR3: ASSLQGSEQY
J: TRBJ2-7
V: TRBV28

CDR3: ASSQDRGRLGIPIGYEQY
J: TRBJ2-7
V: TRBV28

CDR3: ASGRQGANQPQH
J: TRBJ1-5
V: TRBV7-2

CDR3: ASSGQAVSAKLF
J: TRBJ1-4
V: TRBV9

CDR3: ASGPEVSYGYT
J: TRBJ1-2
V: TRBV12-5

CDR3: ASSTWTSGPNEQF
J: TRBJ2-1
V: TRBV2

CDR3: ASSQEGLAGHSYNEQF
J: TRBJ2-1
V: TRBV4-2

CDR3: ASSKGRGSYEQY
J: TRBJ2-7
V: TRBV5-1

CDR3: AWSGTPAIGQY
J: TRBJ2-5
V: TRBV30

CDR3: AWSLGGGTDTQY
J: TRBJ2-3
V: TRBV30